A selection of T cell receptor beta chains follows, all from one sample in a study of blood T cell repertoires in COVID-19. Produced via immunoSEQ multiplex PCR; TCRdb's table is partial and in-frame only. The table shows fewer than 150,000 clones, with 75% to 85% occurring only once. The sample comprised peripheral blood. All receptors come from an elderly man with acute or convalescent COVID-19. The CDR3 runs from the conserved cysteine through the conserved F or W. D genes are given only for firm matches. Clone size is shown for a subset of rows, as once, few, many or a class of expanded clone.

size	D	V	J	DNA	CDR3
-	-	TRBV4-1	TRBJ2-7	TGCGCCAGCAGCCTTCAAGCCCTCCCCCCAGGCAACTTAGTCCAGTACTTC	CASSLQALPPGNLVQYF
-	-	TRBV28	TRBJ2-7	TGTGCCAGCAGCCCCATGGGGGCCGGCTACGAGCAGTACTTC	CASSPMGAGYEQYF
-	TRBD1	TRBV5-1	TRBJ2-7	TGCGCCAGCACCTTAGACAGGGGTGGAAACGAGCAGTACTTC	CASTLDRGGNEQYF
-	TRBD2	TRBV7-2	TRBJ2-1	TGTGCCAGCAGCCTGGGGCGGGGGGGCCCCTACAATGAGCAGTTCTTC	CASSLGRGGPYNEQFF
-	-	TRBV7-2	TRBJ2-3	TGTGCCAGCAGCTCACCCTACACAGATACGCAGTATTTT	CASSSPYTDTQYF
-	-	TRBV14	TRBJ1-2	TGTGCCAGCAGCGCCAGACTTGACTATGGCTACACCTTC	CASSARLDYGYTF
-	TRBD1	TRBV28	TRBJ1-2	TGTGCCACCATAGGGGGGACAGGGCTCGGAAACTATGGCTACACCTTC	CATIGGTGLGNYGYTF
-	TRBD2	TRBV24-1	TRBJ2-2	TGTGCCACCAGCGATTCCCCGGGACTAGCGGGGGTGTACACCGGGGAGCTGTTTTTT	CATSDSPGLAGVYTGELFF
-	-	TRBV2	TRBJ2-3	TGTGCCAGCACCGGAAATAGGTGGGGGGGCACAGATACGCAGTATTTT	CASTGNRWGGTDTQYF
-	TRBD1	TRBV7-2	TRBJ2-1	TGTGCCAGCAGCTTAGTATGGGACAGGAGATACAATGAGCAGTTCTTC	CASSLVWDRRYNEQFF
-	TRBD1	TRBV10-3	TRBJ2-5	TGTGCCATCAGCCAGTCAACAGGGGATGCCTGGGAGACCCAGTACTTC	CAISQSTGDAWETQYF
-	-	TRBV7-2	TRBJ2-5	TGTGCCAGCAGCTTGTGGGCAGATACCCAAGAGACCCAGTACTTC	CASSLWADTQETQYF
-	-	TRBV5-1	TRBJ2-7	TGCGCCAGCAGCTTGGAAGGGAGCTCCTACGAGCAGTACTTC	CASSLEGSSYEQYF
-	TRBD2	TRBV9	TRBJ2-1	TGTGCCAGCAGCCCCCGGGGGGGCCTCGACAATGAGCAGTTCTTC	CASSPRGGLDNEQFF
-	TRBD1	TRBV30	TRBJ1-3	TGTGCCTGGAGCGACCCTGGGACAGCCAAACTAAACACCATATATTTT	CAWSDPGTAKLNTIYF
few	TRBD1	TRBV5-1	TRBJ1-2	TGCGCCAGCAGCTTGGCCCCCACGGGACAGGGGACCTATGGCTACACCTTC	CASSLAPTGQGTYGYTF
few	TRBD1	TRBV7-9	TRBJ1-2	TGTGCCAGCAGCTTAACGACAGGGATATATGGCTACACCTTC	CASSLTTGIYGYTF
-	-	TRBV6-6	TRBJ1-1	TGTGCCAGCAGTTACCCAGCGGCGGGCACTGAAGCTTTCTTT	CASSYPAAGTEAFF
-	TRBD1	TRBV6-1	TRBJ1-5	TGTGCCAGCAGTGAAAACCAACCAGGGGGACAGCCCCAGCATTTT	CASSENQPGGQPQHF
-	-	TRBV2	TRBJ1-5	TGTGCCAGCAGTATTAATAGCAATCAGCCCCAGCATTTT	CASSINSNQPQHF
once	TRBD1	TRBV6-2/TRBV6-3	TRBJ1-6	TGTGCCAGCAGTCTGGACAGGAATAATTCACCCCTCCACTTT	CASSLDRNNSPLHF
-	-	TRBV6-5	TRBJ2-6	TGTGCCAGCTCGGTACCAGGGGCCAACGTCCTGACTTTC	CASSVPGANVLTF
-	TRBD2	TRBV3-1/TRBV3-2	TRBJ2-3	TGTGCCAGCAGCCTACCGGGACTAGCTCCAGATACGCAGTATTTT	CASSLPGLAPDTQYF
few	-	TRBV7-9	TRBJ1-6	TGTGCCAGCAGCTTGCTGCAGGATTCACCCCTCCACTTT	CASSLLQDSPLHF
-	-	TRBV6-5	TRBJ2-7	TGTGCCAGCACCCCGACGGAGAGCTCCTACGAGCAGTACTTC	CASTPTESSYEQYF
-	-	TRBV6-5	TRBJ1-3	TGTGCCAGCAGCCCATTTCGGGACTCTGGAAACACCATATATTTT	CASSPFRDSGNTIYF
once	-	TRBV4-3	TRBJ1-5	TGCGCCAGCAGCCAAGACAGGGTCAATCAGCCCCAGCATTTT	CASSQDRVNQPQHF
-	-	TRBV21-1	TRBJ2-7	TGTGCCAGCAGCAAACACTACAGGGACTACGAGCAGTACTTC	CASSKHYRDYEQYF
-	TRBD2	TRBV29-1	TRBJ2-1	TGCAGCGTTGAAGATGGGGCGGGGGGCAACTACAATGAGCAGTTCTTC	CSVEDGAGGNYNEQFF
-	TRBD1	TRBV5-1	TRBJ2-7	TGCGCCAGCAGCCGAGTCGACAGGGGTTACGAGCAGTACTTC	CASSRVDRGYEQYF